This passage covers 14 T cell receptor beta chains from one sample sequenced in a study of beta chain features in type 1 diabetes. Since all of the isolated RNA was reverse transcribed, expressed TCRB transcripts were what got sequenced. Data came from immunoSEQ multiplex PCR; TCRdb stores just in-frame clones and leaves some out. Among 140,000 or so clones listed, approximately 13% were seen once. Study-level points and caveats: Type 1 diabetes patients had TCRB CDR3s that were shorter (moderately but significantly so) in all four CD4+ subsets.

Their target antigens are unknown. Sequencing was carried out using central memory CD4+ T cells from blood. The receptors here all came from a man between 18 and 29 years old with type 1 diabetes.

The chain recombines TRBV10-1 with TRBJ1-3; D call uncertain. The CDR3 totals 12 residues. Germline CDR1 is WNHNN and CDR2 is SYGVQD (reference sequence). V lost 4 bases and J lost 1, with 2 bases in between. CDR3 residues: CASSGSGNTIYF. Here the CDR3 DNA reads TGCGCCAGCAGTGGATCTGGAAACACCATATATTTT.

The sample holds many counts of this clone. The chain carries TRBV14 and TRBJ2-6; D may correspond to TRBD1 or TRBD2 (5 bases each). The germline V gene encodes CDR1 SGHDN and CDR2 FVKESK. Trimming pared 5 bases from V and 4 bases from J, leaving 12 bases between. The CDR3 is made up of 15 amino acids. CDR3 loop: CASSAGTSGANVLTF. CDR3 nucleotide sequence: TGTGCCAGCAGCGCAGGGACGTCGGGGGCCAACGTCCTGACTTTC.

J is TRBJ2-1 and V is TRBV2, with D possibly matching TRBD2 (7 bases). The CDR3 contains 13 residues. The V gene lost 8 bases and the J gene lost 4 bases, with 12 bases spanning the gap. Per the germline V gene, CDR1 is SNHLY and CDR2 is FYNNEI. This CDR3 reads CASGGASYNEQFF. Written as DNA, the CDR3 is TGTGCCAGCGGGGGGGCCTCTTACAATGAGCAGTTCTTC. The full variable domain, with the rest looked up from reference TRBV2 and TRBJ2-1, is EPEVTQTPSHQVTQMGQEVILRCVPISNHLYFYWYRQILGQKVEFLVSFYNNEISEKSEIFDDQFSVERPDGSNFTLKIRSTKLEDSAMYFCASGGASYNEQFFGPGTRLTVL.

The table lists this clone with many counts. The gene calls are TRBV7-2 and TRBJ2-1; 7 nucleotides match TRBD2. Trimming took 5 bases from V and 7 from J; bases not matched to a gene: 11. Germline values: CDR1 SGHTA, CDR2 FQGNSA. The CDR3 contains 15 residues. The CDR3 DNA reads TGTGCCAGCAGCCCGCAGGGCGGGGGACTAAATGAGCAGTTCTTC. Its protein product is CASSPQGGGLNEQFF. Full variable domain (rest looked up from reference TRBV7-2 and TRBJ2-1): GAGVSQSPSNKVTEKGKDVELRCDPISGHTALYWYRQSLGQGLEFLIYFQGNSAPDKSGLPSDRFSAERTGGSVSTLTIQRTQQEDSAVYLCASSPQGGGLNEQFFGPGTRLTVL.

This clone was counted a few times. V usage is TRBV5-1 and J usage is TRBJ2-2; TRBD1 matches at 7 bases. Germline V gene sequence: CDR1 SGHRS, CDR2 YFSETQ. The CDR3 is made up of 14 amino acids. With V trimmed by 7 bases and J by 2 bases, 5 bases remained unmatched. DNA for the CDR3: TGCGCCAGCCACAGGGGAGAAAACACCGGGGAGCTGTTTTTT. It yields the protein CASHRGENTGELFF.

This clone was picked up many times. The chain couples TRBV18 to TRBJ2-5; the match to TRBD2 covers 14 bases. The CDR3 spans 16 residues. Germline-derived CDR1 and CDR2 are KGHSH and LQKENI. Trimming cost V 3 bases and J 5 bases; bases outside gene matches: 5. The CDR3 DNA sequence: TGTGCCAGCTCACCGCCTGGGACTAGCGGGGGCGAGACCCAGTACTTC. This gives the protein CASSPPGTSGGETQYF. The variable domain in full, completed from reference TRBV18 and TRBJ2-5, reads NAGVMQNPRHLVRRRGQEARLRCSPMKGHSHVYWYRQLPEEGLKFMVYLQKENIIDESGMPKERFSAEFPKEGPSILRIQQVVRGDSAAYFCASSPPGTSGGETQYFGPGTRLLVL.

This clone was seen many times. In the same sample, other DNA sequences code for this CDR3. The V gene is TRBV18, the J gene TRBJ2-5; unclear D gene. Trimming took 3 bases from V and 1 from J, leaving 3 bases between them. The germline V gene has CDR1 KGHSH and CDR2 LQKENI. This CDR3 has 12 residues. The CDR3 nucleotides read TGTGCCAGCTCACCCTCCCAAGAGACCCAGTACTTC. This codes for CASSPSQETQYF.

This clone was found a few times. In DNA form, the CDR3 reads TGTGCCAGTAGTATAGGCGCCCGCCCAGGGGATACGCAGTATTTT. Translating gives CASSIGARPGDTQYF. The J gene is TRBJ2-3, the V gene TRBV19; TRBD1 might be the D (5 bases). V dropped 1 base and J dropped 6 bases, with 14 bases sitting between them. CDR1 and CDR2 from the germline V gene are LNHDA and SQIVND (reference sequence). The CDR3 runs to 15 residues.

The sample holds a few counts of this clone. The chain has TRBV7-2 and TRBJ2-1, with D possibly called TRBD1 or TRBD2 (5 bases each). Trimming stripped 5 bases from V and 4 bases from J, with 12 bases between. The CDR3 sequence is 14 residues long. The germline V gene has CDR1 SGHTA and CDR2 FQGNSA. This CDR3 reads CASSPPGQYNEQFF. The CDR3 DNA reads as TGTGCCAGCAGCCCTCCGGGGCAGTACAATGAGCAGTTCTTC.

The CDR3, as DNA: TGCAGCGTTTGTGGGGGCGGCAATCAGCCCCAGCATTTT. Translation: CSVCGGGNQPQHF. This chain connects TRBV29-1 to TRBJ1-5, with TRBD1 as a possible D gene (6 bases). Germline CDR1 SQVTM, CDR2 ANQGSEA. CDR3 size: 13 residues. Between the trimmed V and J ends, which lost 5 bases and 2 bases, there was a span of 10 bases.

This clone has just a few counts. The chain recombines TRBV30 with TRBJ1-2; 7 nucleotides match TRBD1. Germline CDR1 is GTSNPN and CDR2 is SVGIG (reference sequence). Trimming removed 5 bases from V and 8 bases from J; junction bases left unmatched: 11. The CDR3 loop spans 13 amino acids. The CDR3 spells CAWLKTGILGYTF. Here the CDR3 DNA reads TGTGCCTGGCTGAAGACAGGGATACTCGGCTACACCTTC.

This clone has a handful of counts. The genes are TRBV7-8 and TRBJ1-2; TRBD1 matches 8 bases. The CDR3 runs 15 residues. J lost 1 base, V lost 5 bases, and 6 bases had no gene match. CDR1 and CDR2 from the germline V gene are SGHVS and FQNEAQ. The chain's CDR3 is CASSPRTGLNYGYTF. CDR3 nucleotide sequence: TGTGCCAGCAGCCCCAGGACAGGGCTTAACTATGGCTACACCTTC.

This clone showed up just once. The gene calls are TRBV4-1 and TRBJ2-7; D could derive from TRBD1 or TRBD2 (6 bases each). The CDR3 is made up of 17 amino acids. V dropped 0 bases and J dropped 0 bases, with 15 bases sitting between them. The germline V gene has CDR1 MGHRA and CDR2 YSYEKL. The CDR3 protein is CASSQDKGRGGSYEQYF. In nucleotides, the CDR3 is TGCGCCAGCAGCCAAGATAAAGGCAGGGGAGGCTCCTACGAGCAGTACTTC.

The chain uses TRBV29-1 and TRBJ1-1; D is unresolved. Germline V gene data show CDR1 as SQVTM and CDR2 as ANQGSEA. V was trimmed by 0 bases and J by 5 bases, leaving 13 bases between them. The CDR3 consists of 14 residues. DNA for the CDR3: TGCAGCGTTGAAGATCCGTCGGGTAGGACTGAAGCTTTCTTT. Translated, it gives CSVEDPSGRTEAFF. Together with reference TRBV29-1 and TRBJ1-1, the CDR3 gives the full variable domain: SAVISQKPSRDICQRGTSLTIQCQVDSQVTMMFWYRQQPGQSLTLIATANQGSEATYESGFVIDKFPISRPNLTFSTLTVSNMSPEDSSIYLCSVEDPSGRTEAFFGQGTRLTVV.